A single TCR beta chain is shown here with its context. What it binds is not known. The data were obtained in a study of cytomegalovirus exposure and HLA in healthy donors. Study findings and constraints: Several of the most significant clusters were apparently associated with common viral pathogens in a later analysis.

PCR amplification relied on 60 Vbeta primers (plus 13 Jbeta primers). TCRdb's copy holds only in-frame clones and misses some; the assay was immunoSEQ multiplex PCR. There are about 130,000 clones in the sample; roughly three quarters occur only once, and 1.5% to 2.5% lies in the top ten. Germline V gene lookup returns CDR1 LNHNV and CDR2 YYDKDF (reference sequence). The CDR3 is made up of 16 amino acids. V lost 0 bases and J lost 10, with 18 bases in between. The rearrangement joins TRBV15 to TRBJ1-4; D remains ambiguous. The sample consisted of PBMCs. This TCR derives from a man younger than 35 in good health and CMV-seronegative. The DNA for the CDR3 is TGTGCCACCAGCAGAGACGCGGGGATTTGGGATGCAAAACTGTTTTTT. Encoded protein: CATSRDAGIWDAKLFF.